The clone carrying this TCR beta chain was observed a handful of times. Methods used by the authors: Estimated nucleated cell counts came from reference gene primer amplification. TCRdb keeps only in-frame clones here, not all; method: immunoSEQ multiplex PCR. V and J calls and clone size come straight from that table; D and trimming were deduced from the DNA. Of 310,000 or so clones detected, around 90% appear once; the ten largest clones hold 6% to 6.5%. The data were taken from a study of blood T cell repertoires in COVID-19. Study context: The cDNA or gDNA used as material had been derived from T cells, B-cell-depleted T cells, or PBMCs.

Symptom resolution, clearance, or two negative PCRs marked the recovered donors of Cohort 3. This clonotype was sampled from a woman between 40 and 50 years old who had recovered from COVID-19. Sequencing was carried out using PBMCs or T cells enriched from blood (not recorded which).

The CDR3 nucleotides are TGTGCCAGCAGTCGTTTACAGGGTAGCTCCTATAATTCACCCCTCCACTTT. Residues: CASSRLQGSSYNSPLHF. The chain joins TRBV6-6 to TRBJ1-6; maybe TRBD1 (6 bases). The CDR3 spans 17 residues. From germline, CDR1 is MNHNY and CDR2 SVGAGI (reference sequence). The V end was cut by 5 bases, the J end by 0 bases, with 14 bases between.